This entry lists 26 T cell receptor beta chains sequenced from one sample in a study of shared clonotypes between healthy human individuals. Sequenced by immunoSEQ multiplex PCR; TCRdb stores in-frame clones only, minus some. The table includes 550,000 to 850,000 clones, roughly 70% detected once. Sequencing input: memory CD4+ T cells sorted from blood. Stated subset: CD45RA-negative fraction. The receptors derive from a woman in her thirties in good health.

The chain combines TRBV4-1 with TRBJ2-7; TRBD2 aligns across 7 bases. After removal of 1 base from V and 5 bases from J, the junction contained 11 bases not matched to a gene. This CDR3 contains 16 residues. The V gene's germline CDR1 is MGHRA and CDR2 YSYEKL. The CDR3 DNA reads as TGCGCCAGCAGCCAAGGGGGGAGGGGTCGGTTCGACGAGCAGTACTTC. It translates to CASSQGGRGRFDEQYF.

The chain combines TRBV27 with TRBJ2-4; 8 bases agree with TRBD2. The germline gives CDR1 MNHEY, CDR2 SMNVEV (reference sequence). The CDR3 runs 19 residues. V dropped 5 bases and J dropped 0; count of bases not matched to a gene: 15. DNA for the CDR3: TGTGCCAGCAGTCCGCTCGGGGCGGGAGGAGTTCTAGCCAAAAACATTCAGTACTTC. Translated: CASSPLGAGGVLAKNIQYF.

The V call is TRBV10-1, the J call TRBJ2-7; D gene ambiguous. The germline V gene encodes CDR1 WNHNN and CDR2 SYGVQD (reference sequence). V was cut by 0 bases and J by 2 bases, with 11 bases left in between. This CDR3 region has 15 residues. The DNA for the CDR3 is TGCGCCAGCAGTGAGTCTTTAGGCAGCACCTACGAGCAGTACTTC. Translation: CASSESLGSTYEQYF.

The rearrangement joins TRBV18 to TRBJ2-7; possibly TRBD1 for D (5 bases). The CDR3 has 15 amino acids. CDR1 and CDR2 (germline): KGHSH, LQKENI. The ends were cut back, 5 bases at V and 0 bases at J, with 14 bases in the middle. The CDR3 DNA is TGTGCCAGCTCATCTGAGTGGGGCGACTCCTACGAGCAGTACTTC. Protein: CASSSEWGDSYEQYF.

J is TRBJ1-1 and V is TRBV29-1; maybe TRBD1 (5 bases). The germline V and J ends were trimmed by 4 bases and 5 bases, with 14 bases remaining between them. Germline V gene data show CDR1 as SQVTM and CDR2 as ANQGSEA. The length of the CDR3 is 13 residues. CDR3: CSVVGQGTTEAFF. CDR3 sequence (DNA): TGCAGCGTTGTTGGCCAGGGAACTACTGAAGCTTTCTTT.

The V call is TRBV11-3, the J call TRBJ2-7; 7 bases are shared with TRBD2. The germline V gene encodes CDR1 SGHNT and CDR2 YENEEA. The CDR3 consists of 14 residues. The ends lost 3 bases at V and 2 bases at J; junction bases unmatched: 4. The CDR3 sequence: CASSFGEGPYEQYF. In DNA form, the CDR3 reads TGTGCCAGCAGCTTCGGGGAGGGGCCCTACGAGCAGTACTTC.

The chain has TRBV19 and TRBJ1-1; D remains ambiguous. The CDR3 spans 12 residues. Trimming cost V 9 bases and J 1 base, with 9 bases left between them. Germline V CDR1 and CDR2: LNHDA, SQIVND (reference sequence). CDR3 loop: CASWLGNTEAFF. The CDR3 bases are TGTGCCAGCTGGTTGGGGAACACTGAAGCTTTCTTT.

This clone was seen only once. V and J are TRBV6-1 and TRBJ2-7, with TRBD2 identical over 10 bases. The CDR3 runs to 12 residues. V shed 10 bases, J shed 0 bases, and the junction held 0 bases outside the gene matches. CDR1 is MNHNS, CDR2 SASEGT, per germline. Written as DNA, the CDR3 is TGTGCCACTAGCGGGAGCTCCTACGAGCAGTACTTC. Translation: CATSGSSYEQYF.

This clone appeared once. The gene calls are TRBV9 and TRBJ1-2, with D uncertain. This CDR3 contains 15 residues. The V end was cut by 0 bases, the J end by 4 bases, with 13 bases between. The germline CDR1 and CDR2 sequences are SGDLS and YYNGEE. The CDR3 coding sequence is TGTGCCAGCAGCGTAGTAGAAACAGCCTTCTATGGCTACACCTTC. This codes for CASSVVETAFYGYTF.

V gene TRBV5-1 combines with J gene TRBJ2-1; possibly TRBD1 for D (6 bases). There are 12 residues in the CDR3. Germline CDR1 is SGHRS and CDR2 is YFSETQ. The V end was cut by 4 bases, the J end by 8 bases, with 10 bases between. The chain's CDR3 is CASSGTGYEQFF. The CDR3 nucleotides are TGCGCCAGCAGCGGAACAGGGTATGAGCAGTTCTTC.

The chain has TRBV6-1 and TRBJ2-5; 7 positions agree with TRBD2. The DNA end favors TRBJ2-7, so the J call may be wrong. The germline gives CDR1 MNHNS, CDR2 SASEGT. The CDR3 is 14 residues long. CDR3 in amino acids: CASSENGRPYEQYF. The CDR3 bases are TGTGCCAGCAGTGAAAACGGGAGGCCCTACGAGCAGTACTTC.

This chain links TRBV4-1 with TRBJ2-3; 9 bases are shared with TRBD1. Germline CDR1 is MGHRA and CDR2 is YSYEKL. The CDR3 contains 17 residues. V was clipped by 0 bases and J by 4 bases; unmatched bases: 8. The CDR3 protein is CASSQDPGQGIPDTQYF. As DNA, the CDR3 is TGCGCCAGCAGCCAAGATCCGGGACAGGGAATCCCAGATACGCAGTATTTT.

Turning to this clone: Other DNA sequences of this sample code for an identical CDR3. The J gene is TRBJ2-3, the V gene TRBV14, with TRBD1 matching over 7 bases. Germline lookup yields CDR1 SGHDN and CDR2 FVKESK. V shed 6 bases and J 5 bases; nucleotides not matched to a gene: 11. The CDR3 runs to 15 residues. CDR3 region: CASSHDRVVEDTQYF. Here the CDR3 DNA reads TGTGCCAGCAGTCACGACAGGGTTGTTGAAGATACGCAGTATTTT.

This chain uses TRBV7-8 with TRBJ1-2; D is possibly TRBD1 (5 bases). The length of the CDR3 is 13 residues. V gave up 5 bases and J gave up 4 bases, with 11 bases separating them. In germline, CDR1 is SGHVS, CDR2 FQNEAQ. The CDR3 is CASSRDQPYGYTF. CDR3 sequence (DNA): TGTGCCAGCAGCCGGGACCAACCCTATGGCTACACCTTC.

This clone occurred a few times. The chain is built from TRBV4-1 and TRBJ2-2, with no clear D. Germline-derived CDR1 and CDR2 are MGHRA and YSYEKL. V was trimmed by 1 base and J by 5 bases, leaving 17 bases between them. This CDR3 spans 17 amino acids. The CDR3 region is CASSQVDLGLRTGELFF. In nucleotides, the CDR3 is TGCGCCAGCAGCCAAGTTGATCTGGGGTTGAGAACCGGGGAGCTGTTTTTT.

V usage is TRBV2 and J usage is TRBJ2-2; TRBD1 is a possible D gene (5 bases). CDR3 size: 14 residues. The V gene's germline CDR1 is SNHLY and CDR2 FYNNEI. V lost 9 bases, J lost 0 bases, and 11 bases lay in between. The CDR3 region has the DNA TGTGCCAGTTGTTGGACAACGAACACCGGGGAGCTGTTTTTT. It translates to CASCWTTNTGELFF.

This clone was found many times. A clone one base away is much larger, so this may be a read error. At the DNA level, this CDR3 is encoded by other sequences in the same sample as well. V usage is TRBV11-2 and J usage is TRBJ2-7; the match to TRBD2 covers 7 bases. The CDR3 runs to 14 residues. Germline lookup yields CDR1 SGHAT and CDR2 FQNNGV. After removal of 3 bases from V and 0 bases from J, the junction contained 2 bases not matched to a gene. CDR3 DNA sequence: TGTGCCAGCAGCTTTCAGCGGGACTCCTACGAGCAGTACTTC. Translating gives CASSFQRDSYEQYF.

This chain connects TRBV9 to TRBJ2-5, with D perhaps matching TRBD1 (5 bases). Deletions cut 3 bases from V and 1 base from J, with 10 bases between. The CDR3 consists of 14 residues. Germline CDR1 SGDLS, CDR2 YYNGEE. CDR3 region: CASSARQLQETQYF. The CDR3 bases are TGTGCCAGCAGCGCTCGACAGCTCCAAGAGACCCAGTACTTC.

V and J are TRBV5-1 and TRBJ2-1; a weak D match, TRBD2 (5 bases). Per germline, CDR1 SGHRS and CDR2 YFSETQ. The V end was cut by 5 bases, the J end by 6 bases, with 18 bases between. The CDR3 spans 15 residues. The DNA of the CDR3 is TGCGCCAGCAGGGGTGGATCTATCGGGGTCAATGAGCAGTTCTTC. Protein: CASRGGSIGVNEQFF.

This clone was seen more than once but under ten times. V is TRBV7-2 and J is TRBJ1-5; no clear D. This CDR3 comprises 14 residues. Trimming shortened V by 0 bases and J by 9 bases, and 12 bases separated the two germline ends. Germline V lookup: CDR1 SGHTA, CDR2 FQGNSA. CDR3 residues: CASSLALSERPQHF. For the CDR3, the DNA is TGTGCCAGCAGCTTAGCGCTTTCAGAGCGGCCCCAGCATTTT.

This chain uses TRBV19 with TRBJ1-5; 10 positions match TRBD1. Germline V gene lookup returns CDR1 LNHDA and CDR2 SQIVND (reference sequence). The ends lost 5 bases at V and 6 bases at J; junction bases unmatched: 1. The CDR3 runs 13 residues. The CDR3 coding sequence is TGTGCCAGTAGTGGGACAGGGGTTCAGCCCCAGCATTTT. This encodes CASSGTGVQPQHF.

CDR3 nucleotide sequence: TGTGCCAGCAGTGAAGAGGCCGTCAGCTATGGCTACACCTTC. Translating gives CASSEEAVSYGYTF. The chain has TRBV2 and TRBJ1-2, with D uncertain. This CDR3 is 14 amino acids long. V shed 1 base and J shed 4 bases, with 10 bases lying between them. Germline V lookup: CDR1 SNHLY, CDR2 FYNNEI.

The chain has TRBV5-1 and TRBJ2-1, with D perhaps TRBD2 (6 bases). The CDR3 has 16 amino acids. V gave up 0 bases and J gave up 5 bases, with 15 bases separating them. The germline gives CDR1 SGHRS, CDR2 YFSETQ. CDR3 sequence reads: CASSLDNTAGHNEQFF. The CDR3 DNA is TGCGCCAGCAGCTTGGACAACACCGCGGGGCACAATGAGCAGTTCTTC.

The chain links TRBV10-3 to TRBJ1-1, with D unresolved. Germline V gene sequence: CDR1 ENHRY, CDR2 SYGVKD. This CDR3 has 13 amino acids. With 6 bases removed from V and 0 bases from J, the gap between germline ends came to 8 bases. CDR3 sequence reads: CAIRYSMNTEAFF. CDR3 nucleotide sequence: TGTGCCATCAGGTACAGCATGAACACTGAAGCTTTCTTT.

This chain connects TRBV7-8 to TRBJ2-7; the D gene is possibly TRBD2 (5 bases). Germline values: CDR1 SGHVS, CDR2 FQNEAQ. The CDR3 totals 16 residues. Between the trimmed V and J ends, which lost 2 bases and 3 bases, there was a span of 17 bases. The CDR3, as DNA: TGTGCCAGCAGCTTACATGGGGAGTCAGGACTCTACGAGCAGTACTTC. Translated, it gives CASSLHGESGLYEQYF.

The genes are TRBV6-5 and TRBJ2-2; 12 positions match TRBD2. The CDR3 has 15 residues. J gave up 5 bases and V 6 bases, and 4 bases lay outside the gene matches. Germline lookup yields CDR1 MNHEY and CDR2 SVGAGI. CDR3 region: CASRQTSGRTGELFF. CDR3 sequence (DNA): TGTGCCAGCAGGCAGACTAGCGGGAGAACCGGGGAGCTGTTTTTT.